The 2 T cell receptor beta chains below were found in one sample sequenced in a study of T cells expressing NK-cell markers. TCRdb reanalyzed the 5' RACE reads, giving one entry per CDR3 protein sequence and no DNA. In total, the table holds some 410,000 distinct CDR3 sequences. The sample taken for sequencing was blood T cells: a sorted CD56 or NKG2C T cell subset, CD4+ or CD8+ T cells, or bulk PBMC T cells (not recorded which). The source of these receptors is a woman aged 18-70 years in good health.

The genes are TRBV12-3 or TRBV12-4 and TRBJ1-4; TCRdb's D gene call, TRBD1, goes unchecked for lack of DNA. The CDR3 runs 14 residues. This CDR3 reads CASSPDARNEKLFF.

The chain recombines TRBV4-3 with TRBJ2-5; the TCRdb call, TRBD2, lacks DNA for checking. The CDR3 consists of 15 residues. The germline gives CDR1 LGHNA, CDR2 YSLEER. The CDR3 region is CASSRSGGAGETQYF.